Sequencing of this T cell receptor (beta chain) was carried out in a study of blood T cell repertoires in COVID-19. The CDR3 extends over 15 amino acids. V was shortened by 2 bases and J by 8 bases, with 18 bases between the two germline ends. Per the germline V gene, CDR1 is LGHDT and CDR2 is YNNKEL (reference sequence). Some clones are missing from TCRdb's copy, which holds only in-frame ones; the method was immunoSEQ multiplex PCR. This sample has approximately 140,000 clones; around 84% occur once, and the top ten carry 7% to 10%. The chain employs TRBV3-1 (or the pseudogene TRBV3-2) and TRBJ1-2, with D possibly being TRBD1 (5 bases). Sequencing was done on a sample of peripheral blood. The clonotype was recovered from a woman aged 60-70 years with acute or convalescent COVID-19. The CDR3 coding sequence is TGTGCCAGCAGCCAAAGTCCCGGGCAGGGATTAGGCTACACCTTC. It codes for CASSQSPGQGLGYTF.